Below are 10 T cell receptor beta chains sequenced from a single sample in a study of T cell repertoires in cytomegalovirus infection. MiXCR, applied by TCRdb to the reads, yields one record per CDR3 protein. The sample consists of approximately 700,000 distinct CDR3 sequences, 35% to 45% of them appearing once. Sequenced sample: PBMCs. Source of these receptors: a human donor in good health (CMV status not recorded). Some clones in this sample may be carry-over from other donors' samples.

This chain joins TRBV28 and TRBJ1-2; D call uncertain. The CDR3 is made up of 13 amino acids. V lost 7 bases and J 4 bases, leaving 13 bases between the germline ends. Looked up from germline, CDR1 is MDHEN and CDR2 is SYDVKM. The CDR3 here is CASTSRTRYGYTF. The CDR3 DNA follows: TGTGCCAGCACCTCCCGGACGCGCTATGGCTACACCTTC.

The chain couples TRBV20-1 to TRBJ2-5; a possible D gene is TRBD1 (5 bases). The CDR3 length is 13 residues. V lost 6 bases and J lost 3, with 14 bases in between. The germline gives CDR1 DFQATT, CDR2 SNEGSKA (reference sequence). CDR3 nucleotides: TGCAGTGCGAAGGGGCCTTTCAAAGAGACCCAGTACTTC. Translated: CSAKGPFKETQYF.

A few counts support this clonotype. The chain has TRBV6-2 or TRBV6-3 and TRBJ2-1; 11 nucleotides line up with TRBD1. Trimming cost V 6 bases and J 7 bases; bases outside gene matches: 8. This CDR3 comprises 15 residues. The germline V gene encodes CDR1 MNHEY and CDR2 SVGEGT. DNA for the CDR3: TGTGCCAGCAGACCCGGGACAGGGGGATGGAATGAGCAGTTCTTC. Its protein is CASRPGTGGWNEQFF.

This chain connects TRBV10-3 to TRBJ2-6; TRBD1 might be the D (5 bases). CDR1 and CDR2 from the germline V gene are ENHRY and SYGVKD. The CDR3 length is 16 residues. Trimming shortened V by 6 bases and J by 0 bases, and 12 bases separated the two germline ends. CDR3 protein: CAISPGPNSGANVLTF. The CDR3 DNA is TGTGCCATCAGCCCAGGGCCCAACTCTGGGGCCAACGTCCTGACTTTC.

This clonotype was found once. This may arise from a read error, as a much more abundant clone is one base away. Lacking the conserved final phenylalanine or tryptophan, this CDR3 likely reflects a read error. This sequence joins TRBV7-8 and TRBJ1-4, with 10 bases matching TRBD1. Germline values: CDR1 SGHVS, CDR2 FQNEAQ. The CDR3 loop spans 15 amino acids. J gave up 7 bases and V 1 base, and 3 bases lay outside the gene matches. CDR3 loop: CASSLVGTGVEKLFC. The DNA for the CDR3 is TGTGCCAGCAGCTTAGTCGGGACAGGGGTTGAAAAACTGTTTTGT.

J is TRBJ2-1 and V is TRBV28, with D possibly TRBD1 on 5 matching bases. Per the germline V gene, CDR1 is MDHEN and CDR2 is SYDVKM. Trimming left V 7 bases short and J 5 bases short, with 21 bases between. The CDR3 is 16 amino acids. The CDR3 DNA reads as TGTGCCAGCACCAACCGTGGGGCGCATGGAAACAATGAGCAGTTCTTC. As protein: CASTNRGAHGNNEQFF. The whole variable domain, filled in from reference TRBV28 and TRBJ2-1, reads DVKVTQSSRYLVKRTGEKVFLECVQDMDHENMFWYRQDPGLGLRLIYFSYDVKMKEKGDIPEGYSVSREKKERFSLILESASTNQTSMYLCASTNRGAHGNNEQFFGPGTRLTVL.

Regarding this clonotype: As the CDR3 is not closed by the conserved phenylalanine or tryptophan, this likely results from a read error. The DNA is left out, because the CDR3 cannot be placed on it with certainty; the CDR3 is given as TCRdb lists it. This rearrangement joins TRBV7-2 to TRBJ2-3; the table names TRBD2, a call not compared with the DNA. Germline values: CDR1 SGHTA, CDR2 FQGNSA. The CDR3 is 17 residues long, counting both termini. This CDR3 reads CASNLEGSGSIADTKYS.

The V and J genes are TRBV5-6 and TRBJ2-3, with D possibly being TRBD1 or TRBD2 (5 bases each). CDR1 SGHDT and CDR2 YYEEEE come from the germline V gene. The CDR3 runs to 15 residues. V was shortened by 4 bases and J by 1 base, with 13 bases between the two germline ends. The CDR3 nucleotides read TGTGCCAGCAGCCTCGGGGCTTGGGGCACAGATACGCAGTATTTT. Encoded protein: CASSLGAWGTDTQYF. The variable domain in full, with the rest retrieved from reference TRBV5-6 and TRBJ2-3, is DAGVTQSPTHLIKTRGQQVTLRCSPKSGHDTVSWYQQALGQGPQFIFQYYEEEERQRGNFPDRFSGHQFPNYSSELNVNALLLGDSALYLCASSLGAWGTDTQYFGPGTRLTVL.

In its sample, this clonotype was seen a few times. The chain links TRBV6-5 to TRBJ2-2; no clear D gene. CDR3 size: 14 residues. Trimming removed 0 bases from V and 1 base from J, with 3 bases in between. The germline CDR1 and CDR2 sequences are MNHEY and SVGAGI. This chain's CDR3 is CASSYSLNTGELFF. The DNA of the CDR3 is TGTGCCAGCAGTTACTCCTTGAACACCGGGGAGCTGTTTTTT.

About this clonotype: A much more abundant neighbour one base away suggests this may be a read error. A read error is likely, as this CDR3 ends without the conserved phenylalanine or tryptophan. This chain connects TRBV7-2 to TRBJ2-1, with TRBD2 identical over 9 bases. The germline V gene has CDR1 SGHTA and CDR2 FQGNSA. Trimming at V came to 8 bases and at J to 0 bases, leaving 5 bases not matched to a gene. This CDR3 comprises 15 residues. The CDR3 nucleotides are TGTGCCAGCCGGAGCGGGGGGAGCTCCTACAATGAGCAGTTCTTA. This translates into CASRSGGSSYNEQFL.